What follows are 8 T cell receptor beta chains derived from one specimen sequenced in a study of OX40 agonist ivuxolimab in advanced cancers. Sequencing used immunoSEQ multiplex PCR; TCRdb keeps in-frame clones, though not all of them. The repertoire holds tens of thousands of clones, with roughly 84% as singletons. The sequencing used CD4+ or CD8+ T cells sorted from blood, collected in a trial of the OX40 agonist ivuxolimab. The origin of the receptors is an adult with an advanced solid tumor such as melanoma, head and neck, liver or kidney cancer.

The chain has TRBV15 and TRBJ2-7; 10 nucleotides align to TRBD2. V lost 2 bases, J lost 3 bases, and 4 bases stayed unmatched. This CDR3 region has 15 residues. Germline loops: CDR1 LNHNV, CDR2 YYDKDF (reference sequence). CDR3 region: CATSRRRTSGYEQYF. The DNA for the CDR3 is TGTGCCACCAGCAGACGCCGGACTAGCGGCTACGAGCAGTACTTC.

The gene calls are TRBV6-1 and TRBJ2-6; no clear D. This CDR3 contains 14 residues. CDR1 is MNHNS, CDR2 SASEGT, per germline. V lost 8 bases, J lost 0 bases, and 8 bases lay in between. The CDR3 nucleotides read TGTGCCAGCGGCGGCCTCTCTGGGGCCAACGTCCTGACTTTC. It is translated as CASGGLSGANVLTF.

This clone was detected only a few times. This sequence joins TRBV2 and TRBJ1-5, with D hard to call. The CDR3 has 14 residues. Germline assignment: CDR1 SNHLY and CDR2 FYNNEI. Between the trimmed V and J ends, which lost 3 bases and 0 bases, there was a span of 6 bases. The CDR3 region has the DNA TGTGCCAGCAGTGAGGATTATAGCAATCAGCCCCAGCATTTT. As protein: CASSEDYSNQPQHF.

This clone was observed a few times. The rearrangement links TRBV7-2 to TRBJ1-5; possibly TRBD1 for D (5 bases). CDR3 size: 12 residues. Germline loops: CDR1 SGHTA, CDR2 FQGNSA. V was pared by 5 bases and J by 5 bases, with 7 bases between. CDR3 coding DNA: TGTGCCAGCAGCCCCAGGGATCAGCCCCAGCATTTT. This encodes CASSPRDQPQHF.

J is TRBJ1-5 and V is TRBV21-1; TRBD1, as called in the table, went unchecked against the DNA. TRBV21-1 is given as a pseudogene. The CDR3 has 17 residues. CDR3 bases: TGTGCCAGCAGCCGTCGGTCCGGGACAACTAGCAATCAGCCCCAGCATTTT. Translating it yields CASSRRSGTTSNQPQHF.

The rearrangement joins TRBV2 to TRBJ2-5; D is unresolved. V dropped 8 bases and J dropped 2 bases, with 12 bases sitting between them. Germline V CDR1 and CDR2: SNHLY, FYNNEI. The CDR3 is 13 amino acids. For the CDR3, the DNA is TGTGCCAGCTCCCAGAATCAGCAAGAGACCCAGTACTTC. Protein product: CASSQNQQETQYF.

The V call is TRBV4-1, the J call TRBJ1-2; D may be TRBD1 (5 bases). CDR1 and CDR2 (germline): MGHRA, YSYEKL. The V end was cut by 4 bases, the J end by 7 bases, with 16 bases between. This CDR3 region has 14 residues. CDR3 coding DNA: TGCGCCAGCAGCCGCATCCCCCGGGACGGTGGCTACACCTTC. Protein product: CASSRIPRDGGYTF.

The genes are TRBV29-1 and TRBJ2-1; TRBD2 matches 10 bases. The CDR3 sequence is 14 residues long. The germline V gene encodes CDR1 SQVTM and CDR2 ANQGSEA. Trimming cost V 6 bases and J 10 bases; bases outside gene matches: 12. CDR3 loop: CSVTNGLAVREQFF. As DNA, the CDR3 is TGCAGCGTCACTAATGGACTAGCGGTTCGGGAGCAGTTCTTC.